This T cell receptor (beta chain) was observed in a study of early T cells in non-severe SARS-CoV-2 infection. In its sample, this clonotype was seen once. Germline CDR1 MNHEY, CDR2 SMNVEV (reference sequence). The CDR3 extends over 15 amino acids. The trim removed 4 bases at V and 3 bases at J, leaving 8 bases unmatched. Individual cDNA molecules were tagged with unique molecular identifiers. A single record per CDR3 protein comes from TCRdb applying MiXCR to the 5' RACE reads. The sample lists fewer than 75,000 distinct CDR3 sequences; 18% were seen once. This sequence originates from an adult who was a healthcare worker with PCR-confirmed SARS-CoV-2 infection or an uninfected control (not recorded which). This chain links TRBV27 with TRBJ2-7, with 8 positions matching TRBD1. The specimen was whole blood, collected at baseline. The CDR3 sequence: CASSYDGQGVYEQYF. The CDR3 DNA reads TGTGCCAGCAGTTACGACGGACAGGGAGTCTACGAGCAGTACTTC.